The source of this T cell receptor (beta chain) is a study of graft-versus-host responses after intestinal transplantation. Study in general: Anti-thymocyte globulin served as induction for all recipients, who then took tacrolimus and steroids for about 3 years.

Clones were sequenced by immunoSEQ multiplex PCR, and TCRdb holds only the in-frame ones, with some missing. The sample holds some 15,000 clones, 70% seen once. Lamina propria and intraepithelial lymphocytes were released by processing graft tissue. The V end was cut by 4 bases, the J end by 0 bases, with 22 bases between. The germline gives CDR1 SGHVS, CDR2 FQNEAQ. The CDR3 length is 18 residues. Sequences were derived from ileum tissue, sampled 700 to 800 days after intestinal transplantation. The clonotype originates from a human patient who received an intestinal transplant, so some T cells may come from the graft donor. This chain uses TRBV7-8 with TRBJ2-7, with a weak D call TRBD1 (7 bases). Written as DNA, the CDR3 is TGTGCCAGCAGCTCGAGGTGGAGGGAGTCAGGGGGCTCCTACGAGCAGTACTTC. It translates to CASSSRWRESGGSYEQYF.